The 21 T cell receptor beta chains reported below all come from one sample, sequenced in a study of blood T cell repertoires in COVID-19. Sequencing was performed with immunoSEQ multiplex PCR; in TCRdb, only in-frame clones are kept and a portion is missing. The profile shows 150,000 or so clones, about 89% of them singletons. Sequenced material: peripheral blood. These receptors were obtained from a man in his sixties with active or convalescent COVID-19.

The CDR3 DNA reads TGCGCCAGCAGTCCCAAGCCCGGGACAGGGGGTGTGATGGACACTGAAGCTTTCTTT. Translated: CASSPKPGTGGVMDTEAFF. V usage is TRBV23-1 and J usage is TRBJ1-1; 11 bases are shared with TRBD1. TRBV23-1 carries the ORF label, with uncertain function. The CDR3 length is 19 residues. The ends lost 4 bases at V and 3 bases at J; junction bases unmatched: 16.

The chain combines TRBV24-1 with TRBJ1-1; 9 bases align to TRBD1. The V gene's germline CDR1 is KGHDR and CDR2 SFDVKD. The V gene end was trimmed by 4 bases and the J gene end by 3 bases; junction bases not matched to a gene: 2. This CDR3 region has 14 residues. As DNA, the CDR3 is TGTGCCACCAGTGACAGGACAGGGGACACTGAAGCTTTCTTT. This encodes CATSDRTGDTEAFF.

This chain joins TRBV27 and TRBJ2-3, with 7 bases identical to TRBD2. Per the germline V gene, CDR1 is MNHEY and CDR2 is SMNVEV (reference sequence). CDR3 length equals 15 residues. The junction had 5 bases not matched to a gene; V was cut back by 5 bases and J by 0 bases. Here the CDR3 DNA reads TGTGCCAGCAGTCCAACTAGCGCTAGCACAGATACGCAGTATTTT. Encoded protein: CASSPTSASTDTQYF.

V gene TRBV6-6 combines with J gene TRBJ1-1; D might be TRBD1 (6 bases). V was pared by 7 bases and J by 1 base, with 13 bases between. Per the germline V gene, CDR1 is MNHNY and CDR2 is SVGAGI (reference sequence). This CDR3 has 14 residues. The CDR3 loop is CASIKQGANTEAFF. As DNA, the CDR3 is TGTGCCAGCATCAAACAGGGAGCGAACACTGAAGCTTTCTTT.

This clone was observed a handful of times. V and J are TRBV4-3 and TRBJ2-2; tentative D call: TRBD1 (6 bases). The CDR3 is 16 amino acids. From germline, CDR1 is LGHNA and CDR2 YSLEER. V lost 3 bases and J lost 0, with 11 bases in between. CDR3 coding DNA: TGCGCCAGCAGCCAGCAGACAGGAACGAACACCGGGGAGCTGTTTTTT. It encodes CASSQQTGTNTGELFF.

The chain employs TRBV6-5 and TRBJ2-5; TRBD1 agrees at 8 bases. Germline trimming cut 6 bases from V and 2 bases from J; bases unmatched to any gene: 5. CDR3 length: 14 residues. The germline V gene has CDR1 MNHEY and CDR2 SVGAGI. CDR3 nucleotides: TGTGCCAGCAGCGCAACAGGGGGACAAGAGACCCAGTACTTC. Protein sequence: CASSATGGQETQYF.

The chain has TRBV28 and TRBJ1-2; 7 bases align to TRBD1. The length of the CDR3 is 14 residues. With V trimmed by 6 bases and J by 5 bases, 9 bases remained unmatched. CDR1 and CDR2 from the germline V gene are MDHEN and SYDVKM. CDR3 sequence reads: CASSLRDRLYGYTF. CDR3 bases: TGTGCCAGCAGCCTCCGGGACAGACTTTATGGCTACACCTTC.

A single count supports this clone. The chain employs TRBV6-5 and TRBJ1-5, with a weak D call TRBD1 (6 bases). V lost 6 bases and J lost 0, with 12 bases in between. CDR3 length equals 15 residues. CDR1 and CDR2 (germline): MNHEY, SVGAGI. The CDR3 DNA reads TGTGCCAGCAGACAGGGCTTTTATAGCAATCAGCCCCAGCATTTT. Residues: CASRQGFYSNQPQHF.

For the CDR3, the DNA is TGTGCCAGTAGTCCCCCGGACAGGGATCATCAGCCCCAGCATTTT. Amino acids: CASSPPDRDHQPQHF. The chain employs TRBV19 and TRBJ1-5; 8 nucleotides agree with TRBD1. In germline, CDR1 is LNHDA, CDR2 SQIVND (reference sequence). V shed 5 bases and J 5 bases; nucleotides not matched to a gene: 8. This CDR3 has 15 residues.

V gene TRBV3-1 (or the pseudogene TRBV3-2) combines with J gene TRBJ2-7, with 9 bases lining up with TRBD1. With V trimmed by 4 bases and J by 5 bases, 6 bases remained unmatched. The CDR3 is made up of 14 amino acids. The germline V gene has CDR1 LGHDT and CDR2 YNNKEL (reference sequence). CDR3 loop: CASSLRRDRDEQYF. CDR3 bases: TGTGCCAGCAGCCTTCGAAGGGACAGGGACGAGCAGTACTTC.

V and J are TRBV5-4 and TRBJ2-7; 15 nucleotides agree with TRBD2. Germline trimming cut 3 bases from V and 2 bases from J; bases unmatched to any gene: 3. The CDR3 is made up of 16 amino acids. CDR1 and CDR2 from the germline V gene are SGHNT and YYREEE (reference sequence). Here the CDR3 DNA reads TGTGCCAGCAGCTGGGGACTAGCGGGGGGAACCTACGAGCAGTACTTC. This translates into CASSWGLAGGTYEQYF.

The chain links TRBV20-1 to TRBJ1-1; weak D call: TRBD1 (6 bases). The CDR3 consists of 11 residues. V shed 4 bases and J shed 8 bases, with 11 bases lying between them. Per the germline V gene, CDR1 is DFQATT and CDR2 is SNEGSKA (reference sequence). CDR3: CSANRVVEAFF. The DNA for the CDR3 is TGCAGTGCTAACAGGGTAGTGGAAGCTTTCTTT.

The CDR3 DNA reads as TGTGCCAGCAGCGCCCGGGATACGGCGGGTGAAAAACTGTTTTTT. As protein: CASSARDTAGEKLFF. The chain recombines TRBV5-5 with TRBJ1-4; D unresolved. The ends were cut back, 4 bases at V and 7 bases at J, with 17 bases in the middle. This CDR3 has 15 residues. The germline V gene has CDR1 SGHKS and CDR2 YYEKEE (reference sequence).

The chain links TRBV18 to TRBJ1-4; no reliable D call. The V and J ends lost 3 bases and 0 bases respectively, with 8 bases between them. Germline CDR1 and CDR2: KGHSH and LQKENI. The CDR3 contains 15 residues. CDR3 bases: TGTGCCAGCTCACCGAGGATGGCAACTAATGAAAAACTGTTTTTT. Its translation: CASSPRMATNEKLFF.

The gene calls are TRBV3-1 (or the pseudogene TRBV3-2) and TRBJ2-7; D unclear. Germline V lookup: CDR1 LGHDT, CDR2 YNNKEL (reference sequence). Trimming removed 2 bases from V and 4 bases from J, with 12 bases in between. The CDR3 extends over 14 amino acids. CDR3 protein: CASSQTLSTYEQYF. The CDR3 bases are TGTGCCAGCAGCCAAACACTATCAACATACGAGCAGTACTTC.

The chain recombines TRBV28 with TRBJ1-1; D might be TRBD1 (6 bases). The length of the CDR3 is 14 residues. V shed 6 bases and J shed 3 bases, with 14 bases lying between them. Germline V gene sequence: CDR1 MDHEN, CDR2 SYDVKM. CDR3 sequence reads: CASRASYRDTEAFF. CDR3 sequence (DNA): TGTGCCAGCAGGGCGAGTTACAGGGACACTGAAGCTTTCTTT.

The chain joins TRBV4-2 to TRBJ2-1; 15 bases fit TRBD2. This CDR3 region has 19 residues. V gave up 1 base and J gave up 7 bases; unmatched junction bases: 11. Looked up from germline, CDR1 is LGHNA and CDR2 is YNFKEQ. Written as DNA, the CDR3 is TGTGCCAGCAGCCAAGTGGGACTAGCGGGAGGCTCCTTCAATAATGAGCAGTTCTTC. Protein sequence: CASSQVGLAGGSFNNEQFF.

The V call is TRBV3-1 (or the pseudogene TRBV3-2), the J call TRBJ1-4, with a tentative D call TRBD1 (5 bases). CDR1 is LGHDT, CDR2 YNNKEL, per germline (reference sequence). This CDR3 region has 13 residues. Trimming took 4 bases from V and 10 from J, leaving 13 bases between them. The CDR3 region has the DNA TGTGCCAGCAGCCTCGGGACTCGCTTAAAACTGTTTTTT. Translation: CASSLGTRLKLFF.

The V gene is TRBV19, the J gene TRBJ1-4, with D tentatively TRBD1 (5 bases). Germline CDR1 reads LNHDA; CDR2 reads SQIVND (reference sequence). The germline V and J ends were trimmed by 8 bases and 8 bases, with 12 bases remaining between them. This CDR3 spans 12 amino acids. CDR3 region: CASGGAWEKLFF. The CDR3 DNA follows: TGTGCCAGTGGAGGGGCTTGGGAAAAACTGTTTTTT. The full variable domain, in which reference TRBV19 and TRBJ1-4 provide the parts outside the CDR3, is DGGITQSPKYLFRKEGQNVTLSCEQNLNHDAMYWYRQDPGQGLRLIYYSQIVNDFQKGDIAEGYSVSREKKESFPLTVTSAQKNPTAFYLCASGGAWEKLFFGSGTQLSVL.

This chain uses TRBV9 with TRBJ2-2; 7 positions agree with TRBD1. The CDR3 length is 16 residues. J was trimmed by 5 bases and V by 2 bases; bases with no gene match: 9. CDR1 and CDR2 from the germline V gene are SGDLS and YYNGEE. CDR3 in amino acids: CASSVSTGARTGELFF. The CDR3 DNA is TGTGCCAGCAGCGTCTCTACAGGGGCTCGGACCGGGGAGCTGTTTTTT. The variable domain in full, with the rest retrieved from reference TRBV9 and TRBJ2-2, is DSGVTQTPKHLITATGQRVTLRCSPRSGDLSVYWYQQSLDQGLQFLIQYYNGEERAKGNILERFSAQQFPDLHSELNLSSLELGDSALYFCASSVSTGARTGELFFGEGSRLTVL.

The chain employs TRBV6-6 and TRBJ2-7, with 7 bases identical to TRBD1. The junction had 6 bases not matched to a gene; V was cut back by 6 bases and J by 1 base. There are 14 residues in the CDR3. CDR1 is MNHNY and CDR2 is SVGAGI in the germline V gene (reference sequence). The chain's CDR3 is CASSIGGQSYEQYF. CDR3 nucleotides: TGTGCCAGCAGCATAGGGGGCCAGTCCTACGAGCAGTACTTC.